This entry lists 28 T cell receptor beta chains sequenced from one sample in a study of T cell repertoires in cytomegalovirus infection. MiXCR, applied by TCRdb to the reads, yields one record per CDR3 protein. In the table there are almost 550,000 distinct CDR3 sequences, approximately 16% of which are singletons. The sequencing input was CD8+ T cells from PBMCs. The receptors come from a human donor in good health (CMV status not recorded). Some clones in this sample may be carry-over from other donors' samples.

This clonotype was seen a few times. The V and J genes are TRBV6-1 and TRBJ1-1, with TRBD1 matching 8 bases. The V segment lost 4 bases and the J segment 1 base; nucleotides outside the gene matches: 8. Germline V gene sequence: CDR1 MNHNS, CDR2 SASEGT. The CDR3 length is 16 residues. DNA for the CDR3: TGTGCCAGCAGTGGACGACAGGGGACCCCGAACACTGAAGCTTTCTTT. This codes for CASSGRQGTPNTEAFF.

This clonotype has at least ten counts. The chain couples TRBV2 to TRBJ2-7; D is uncertain. Germline loops: CDR1 SNHLY, CDR2 FYNNEI. V was trimmed by 10 bases and J by 0 bases, leaving 13 bases between them. This CDR3 is 13 amino acids long. The CDR3 reads CATNRKSSYEQYF. The CDR3 DNA follows: TGTGCCACAAACCGAAAGAGCTCCTACGAGCAGTACTTC.

This clonotype was seen repeatedly, ten times or more. The V call is TRBV20-1, the J call TRBJ2-3, with a possible D match to TRBD1 (5 bases). Trimming removed 6 bases at V and 0 bases at J, with 22 bases between. Per the germline V gene, CDR1 is DFQATT and CDR2 is SNEGSKA (reference sequence). The CDR3 contains 17 residues. In DNA form, the CDR3 reads TGCAGTGCGGGGCCCCTTCGGGCAGGAGATAGCACAGATACGCAGTATTTT. Translating it yields CSAGPLRAGDSTDTQYF.

In its sample, this clonotype was seen a few times. The V gene is TRBV5-4, the J gene TRBJ2-7, with a tentative D call TRBD1 (6 bases). V was cut by 4 bases and J by 1 base, with 21 bases left in between. Germline V gene data show CDR1 as SGHNT and CDR2 as YYREEE (reference sequence). The CDR3 runs 17 residues. In DNA form, the CDR3 reads TGTGCCAGCAGCCCAAAATTTCCAGGGGAATGGTCCTACGAGCAGTACTTC. It is translated as CASSPKFPGEWSYEQYF.

The chain carries TRBV15 and TRBJ1-2, with a weak D call TRBD1 (5 bases). CDR3 length equals 13 residues. The V end lost 6 bases, the J end lost 5 bases, and 13 bases lay between the germline ends. The V gene's germline CDR1 is LNHNV and CDR2 YYDKDF (reference sequence). This CDR3 reads CATRTPTGYGYTF. CDR3 nucleotides: TGTGCCACCAGGACTCCCACAGGTTATGGCTACACCTTC.

The chain employs TRBV6-1 and TRBJ2-3; 10 bases line up with TRBD1. Per the germline V gene, CDR1 is MNHNS and CDR2 is SASEGT. The V segment lost 5 bases and the J segment 4 bases; nucleotides outside the gene matches: 9. CDR3 length: 16 residues. The CDR3 reads CASSYSGTGVADTQYF. The CDR3 nucleotides are TGTGCCAGCAGTTATTCCGGGACAGGGGTCGCAGATACGCAGTATTTT.

The chain couples TRBV5-1 to TRBJ1-5; no firm D call. V gave up 0 bases and J gave up 0 bases, with 7 bases separating them. Germline loops: CDR1 SGHRS, CDR2 YFSETQ. The CDR3 is 15 amino acids. The CDR3 protein is CASSLDGYSNQPQHF. CDR3 bases: TGCGCCAGCAGCTTGGACGGTTATAGCAATCAGCCCCAGCATTTT.

As to this clonotype: At one end the junction does not follow the germline gene, possibly because of a read error. The chain has TRBV4-1 and TRBJ1-2; D perhaps matches TRBD1 (5 bases). The CDR3 length is 15 residues. Germline V gene lookup returns CDR1 MGHRA and CDR2 YSYEKL. DNA of the CDR3: TGTGCCAGCAGCCAAGAGCAGGGAGGTACGGATGGCGACACCTTC. Its protein product is CASSQEQGGTDGDTF.

The genes are TRBV9 and TRBJ2-5, with a possible D match to TRBD1 (6 bases). The CDR3 is 16 residues long. Trimming took 4 bases from V and 0 from J, leaving 16 bases between them. From germline, CDR1 is SGDLS and CDR2 YYNGEE. CDR3 in DNA: TGTGCCAGCAGCCCTAGGGGGAGTAGAGACCAAGAGACCCAGTACTTC. It translates to CASSPRGSRDQETQYF.

On this clonotype: It may be a read error: a sequence one base away is much more abundant. Lacking the conserved final phenylalanine or tryptophan, this CDR3 likely reflects a read error. J is TRBJ2-1 and V is TRBV6-6; D is uncertain. The CDR3 is 16 amino acids. V was cut by 5 bases and J by 0 bases, with 14 bases left in between. Germline CDR1 and CDR2: MNHNY and SVGAGI (reference sequence). The CDR3 region is CASSARTRSSYNEQFL. CDR3 nucleotides: TGTGCCAGCAGTGCCCGGACGCGAAGCTCCTACAATGAGCAGTTCTTA.

The rearrangement uses TRBV12-3 or TRBV12-4 and TRBJ2-5; 7 bases map to TRBD2. The V and J ends lost 6 bases and 4 bases, in that order; junction bases with no gene match: 8. The CDR3 sequence is 14 residues long. The CDR3 is CASRQAGVVETQYF. CDR3 coding DNA: TGTGCCAGCAGACAGGCGGGGGTGGTAGAGACCCAGTACTTC.

This clonotype was seen a few times. DNA for the CDR3: TGTGCCAGTAGTATCCGGCAGTCCACCGGGGAGCTGTTTTTT. Its translation is CASSIRQSTGELFF. V usage is TRBV19 and J usage is TRBJ2-2; D call uncertain. Germline values: CDR1 LNHDA, CDR2 SQIVND (reference sequence). The CDR3 sequence is 14 residues long. V was cut by 3 bases and J by 4 bases, with 9 bases left in between.

In its sample, this clonotype was seen a few times. The gene calls are TRBV20-1 and TRBJ2-7; D is unresolved. Looked up from germline, CDR1 is DFQATT and CDR2 is SNEGSKA (reference sequence). V lost 0 bases to trimming and J lost 5 bases, with 17 bases between them. This CDR3 is 15 amino acids long. The CDR3 nucleotides are TGCAGTGCTAGAGATGAGAACACGTACTTTAACGAGCAGTACTTC. It is translated as CSARDENTYFNEQYF.

The gene calls are TRBV12-3 or TRBV12-4 and TRBJ1-5; a possible D gene is TRBD1 (5 bases). The CDR3 extends over 15 amino acids. Trimming took off 1 base at V and 4 bases at J, with 11 bases between the two ends. In DNA, the CDR3 is TGTGCCAGCAGTTTAGGGACATGGGGTAATCAGCCCCAGCATTTT. It encodes CASSLGTWGNQPQHF.

In its sample, this clonotype was seen many times. V gene TRBV9 combines with J gene TRBJ1-3; 9 bases are shared with TRBD1. The CDR3 has 16 residues. Germline trimming cut 4 bases from V and 0 bases from J; bases unmatched to any gene: 5. Germline assignment: CDR1 SGDLS and CDR2 YYNGEE. The CDR3 DNA reads TGTGCCAGCAGCCCCCCGACAGGGGGCTCTGGAAACACCATATATTTT. Amino acid sequence: CASSPPTGGSGNTIYF.

This clonotype was seen only a few times. V is TRBV27 and J is TRBJ1-1; D is uncertain. Looked up from germline, CDR1 is MNHEY and CDR2 is SMNVEV (reference sequence). CDR3 length: 14 amino acids. V was cut by 2 bases and J by 5 bases, with 12 bases left in between. The CDR3 nucleotides read TGTGCCAGCAGTTTAACAGAAGGAAGTACTGAAGCTTTCTTT. This translates into CASSLTEGSTEAFF.

The sample holds a few counts of this clonotype. The CDR3 DNA reads as TGTGCCAGCAGCTTGGCAGGGGACCTCTTGGACAATGAGCAGTTCTTC. This encodes CASSLAGDLLDNEQFF. The chain uses TRBV5-4 and TRBJ2-1; possible D gene TRBD1, 6 bases. The CDR3 contains 16 residues. CDR1 and CDR2 from the germline V gene are SGHNT and YYREEE (reference sequence). V lost 0 bases to trimming and J lost 5 bases, with 15 bases between them.

This chain joins TRBV18 and TRBJ1-1, with D unclear. The germline CDR1 and CDR2 sequences are KGHSH and LQKENI. V lost 3 bases to trimming and J lost 0 bases, with 14 bases between them. The CDR3 is 16 amino acids. In DNA form, the CDR3 reads TGTGCCAGCTCACCCTCCAAAACCGAGCTGAACACTGAAGCTTTCTTT. It codes for CASSPSKTELNTEAFF.

The sample holds a few counts of this clonotype. The rearrangement uses TRBV19 and TRBJ1-2; a weak D match, TRBD1 (5 bases). The ends were cut back, 9 bases at V and 4 bases at J, with 15 bases in the middle. Germline V CDR1 and CDR2: LNHDA, SQIVND (reference sequence). The CDR3 is 13 amino acids. The CDR3 loop is CASWDRSGYGYTF. The CDR3 nucleotides read TGTGCCAGCTGGGACCGTAGTGGCTATGGCTACACCTTC.

This clonotype was picked up one time. It may be a read error: a sequence one base away is much more abundant. The chain has TRBV25-1 and TRBJ2-5, with no clear D. This CDR3 comprises 13 residues. The V and J ends lost 4 bases and 6 bases respectively, with 12 bases between them. Germline V gene lookup returns CDR1 MGHDK and CDR2 SYGVNS. The CDR3 DNA reads as TGTGCCAGCAGTGGGCTCCCTGCCAAGACCCAGTACTTC. Protein product: CASSGLPAKTQYF.

This clonotype was recorded at least ten times. The chain is built from TRBV7-2 and TRBJ2-3; 10 nucleotides agree with TRBD2. The germline CDR1 and CDR2 sequences are SGHTA and FQGNSA. V lost 8 bases to trimming and J lost 2 bases; unmatched junction nucleotides: 7. CDR3 length equals 15 residues. Here the CDR3 reads CASGSAGGITDTQYF. CDR3 nucleotide sequence: TGTGCCAGCGGATCAGCGGGGGGGATCACAGATACGCAGTATTTT.

As for this clonotype: A junction end diverges from the germline sequence, so it may reflect a read error. The V gene is TRBV15, the J gene TRBJ1-5; possible D gene TRBD1, 5 bases. The CDR3 covers 16 residues. Germline loops: CDR1 LNHNV, CDR2 YYDKDF (reference sequence). The CDR3 DNA reads TGTGCAACCAGCAGAGATCGGCAGGGTCTCAATCAGCCCCAGCATTTT. It codes for CATSRDRQGLNQPQHF. The full variable domain, with the rest looked up from reference TRBV15 and TRBJ1-5, is DAMVIQNPRYQVTQFGKPVTLSCSQTLNHNVMYWYQQKSSQAPKLLFHYYDKDFNNEADTPDNFQSRRPNTSFCFLDIRSPGLGDTAMYLCATSRDRQGLNQPQHFGDGTRLSIL.

Of note for this clonotype: Without the conserved terminal phenylalanine or tryptophan, this CDR3 likely stems from a read error. J is TRBJ2-5 and V is TRBV4-1, with a possible D match to TRBD1 (5 bases). From germline, CDR1 is MGHRA and CDR2 YSYEKL. The CDR3 totals 15 residues. CDR3 in amino acids: CASSQDSGYQETQYL. The CDR3 region has the DNA TGTGCCAGCAGCCAAGATTCAGGGTACCAAGAGACCCAGTACTTA.

The chain links TRBV29-1 to TRBJ2-7, with D hard to call. The germline V gene has CDR1 SQVTM and CDR2 ANQGSEA. The CDR3 loop spans 12 amino acids. Trimming took 1 base from V and 5 from J, leaving 9 bases between them. This CDR3 is CSVEGTPHEQYF. CDR3 DNA: TGCAGCGTTGAAGGGACCCCTCACGAGCAGTACTTC.

The chain is built from TRBV5-4 and TRBJ2-3; 7 bases line up with TRBD1. Trimming cost V 3 bases and J 3 bases; bases outside gene matches: 10. The CDR3 runs 16 residues. Germline V CDR1 and CDR2: SGHNT, YYREEE (reference sequence). The chain's CDR3 is CASSSETGPSTDTQYF. In nucleotides, the CDR3 is TGTGCCAGCAGCTCCGAGACAGGGCCGTCGACAGATACGCAGTATTTT.

The rearrangement joins TRBV29-1 to TRBJ1-2; D is uncertain. Germline V lookup: CDR1 SQVTM, CDR2 ANQGSEA. The CDR3 is 11 residues long. V was trimmed by 3 bases and J by 4 bases, leaving 6 bases between them. CDR3: CSVDARYGYTF. CDR3 nucleotides: TGCAGCGTTGATGCCCGCTATGGCTACACCTTC.

In its sample, this clonotype was seen many times. The J gene is TRBJ2-1, the V gene TRBV7-9, with TRBD2 matching over 7 bases. Germline CDR1 and CDR2: SEHNR and FQNEAQ (reference sequence). The V segment lost 5 bases and the J segment 5 bases; nucleotides outside the gene matches: 9. CDR3 length: 15 residues. This CDR3 reads CASSPRDYPNNEQFF. In DNA form, the CDR3 reads TGTGCCAGCAGCCCCCGGGACTATCCCAACAATGAGCAGTTCTTC.

Ten or more counts support this clonotype. The rearrangement joins TRBV12-3 or TRBV12-4 to TRBJ2-1, with D possibly matching TRBD1 (6 bases). V was cut by 5 bases and J by 3 bases, with 8 bases left in between. This CDR3 comprises 13 residues. As DNA, the CDR3 is TGTGCCAGCAGTGGGGACAACTACAATGAGCAGTTCTTC. Translation: CASSGDNYNEQFF.